This T cell receptor (beta chain) was observed in a study of graft-versus-host responses after intestinal transplantation. This clone was seen once. CDR1 SGHTA and CDR2 FQGNSA come from the germline V gene. V lost 7 bases, J lost 5 bases, and 9 bases stayed unmatched. This CDR3 comprises 14 residues. Some clones are missing from TCRdb's copy, which holds only in-frame ones; the method was immunoSEQ multiplex PCR. This sample has approximately 7,600 clones, with approximately 30% found just once. The sequence came from a human patient who received an intestinal transplant. This chain links TRBV7-2 with TRBJ2-7, with 9 bases matching TRBD1. This material consisted of alloreactive CD4+ T cells from a mixed lymphocyte reaction culture, taken before intestinal transplant. As to subset: CFSE-low proliferating T cells sorted from approximately 6-day pre-transplant mixed lymphocyte reaction (GvH or HvG direction). The CDR3, as DNA: TGTGCCAGCAACCCGGGGGACAGGGTCGACGAGCAGTACTTC. This translates into CASNPGDRVDEQYF. Together with reference TRBV7-2 and TRBJ2-7, the CDR3 gives the full variable domain: GAGVSQSPSNKVTEKGKDVELRCDPISGHTALYWYRQSLGQGLEFLIYFQGNSAPDKSGLPSDRFSAERTGGSVSTLTIQRTQQEDSAVYLCASNPGDRVDEQYFGPGTRLTVT.